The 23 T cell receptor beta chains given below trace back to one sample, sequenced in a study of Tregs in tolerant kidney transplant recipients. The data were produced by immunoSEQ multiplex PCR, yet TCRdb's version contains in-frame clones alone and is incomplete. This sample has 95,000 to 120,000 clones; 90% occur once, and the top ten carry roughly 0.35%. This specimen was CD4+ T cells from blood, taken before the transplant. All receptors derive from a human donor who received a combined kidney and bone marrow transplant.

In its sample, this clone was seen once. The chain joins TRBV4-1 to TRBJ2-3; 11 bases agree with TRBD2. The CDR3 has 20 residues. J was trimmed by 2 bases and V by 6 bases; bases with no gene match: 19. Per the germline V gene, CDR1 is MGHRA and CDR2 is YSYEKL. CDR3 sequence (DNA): TGCGCCAGCAGATTTCTCACCGGGGCTAGCGGGAGGCCCTACACAGATACGCAGTATTTT. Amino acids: CASRFLTGASGRPYTDTQYF.

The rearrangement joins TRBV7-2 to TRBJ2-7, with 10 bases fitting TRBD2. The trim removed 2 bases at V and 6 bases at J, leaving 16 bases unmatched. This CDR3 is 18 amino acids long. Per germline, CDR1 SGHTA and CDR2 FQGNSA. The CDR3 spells CASSLFRASGSFALEQYF. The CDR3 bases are TGTGCCAGCAGCTTATTCAGGGCTAGCGGGAGTTTCGCTCTCGAGCAGTACTTC.

CDR3: CASSDQGAQPQHF. CDR3 nucleotide sequence: TGTGCCAGCAGTGACCAGGGGGCACAGCCCCAGCATTTT. This chain uses TRBV6-1 with TRBJ1-5, with TRBD1 matching 8 bases. V lost 3 bases and J lost 7; bases outside the gene matches: 2. Germline V gives CDR1 MNHNS, CDR2 SASEGT. The CDR3 contains 13 residues.

CDR3 amino acids: CASSVGGDEQFF. CDR3 DNA: TGCGCCAGCAGTGTGGGGGGAGATGAGCAGTTCTTC. The rearrangement uses TRBV10-2 and TRBJ2-1, with D perhaps TRBD2 (6 bases). Germline values: CDR1 WSHSY, CDR2 SAAADI. The CDR3 loop spans 12 amino acids. V was pared by 4 bases and J by 8 bases, with 9 bases between.

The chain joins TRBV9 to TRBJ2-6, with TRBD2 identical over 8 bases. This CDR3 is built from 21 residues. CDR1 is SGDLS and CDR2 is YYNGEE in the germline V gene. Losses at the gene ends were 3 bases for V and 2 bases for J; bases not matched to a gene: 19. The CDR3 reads CASSAGGSSGRPAAGANVLTF. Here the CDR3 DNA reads TGTGCCAGCAGCGCCGGTGGGTCGAGCGGGAGACCGGCTGCTGGGGCCAACGTCCTGACTTTC.

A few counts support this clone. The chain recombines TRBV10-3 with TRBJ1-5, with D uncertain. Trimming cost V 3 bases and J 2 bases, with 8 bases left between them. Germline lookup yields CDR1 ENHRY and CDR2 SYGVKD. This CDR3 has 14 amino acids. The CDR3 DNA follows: TGTGCCATCAGTGAACAGATCGGCAATCAGCCCCAGCATTTT. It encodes CAISEQIGNQPQHF.

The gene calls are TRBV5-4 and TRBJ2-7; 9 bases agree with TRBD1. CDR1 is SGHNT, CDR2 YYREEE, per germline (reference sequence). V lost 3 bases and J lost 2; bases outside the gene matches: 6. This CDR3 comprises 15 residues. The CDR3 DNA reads TGTGCCAGCAGCTCCCCCGGGACAGGGACCTACGAGCAGTACTTC. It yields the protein CASSSPGTGTYEQYF. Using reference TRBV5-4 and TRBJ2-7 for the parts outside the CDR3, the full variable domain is ETGVTQSPTHLIKTRGQQVTLRCSSQSGHNTVSWYQQALGQGPQFIFQYYREEENGRGNFPPRFSGLQFPNYSSELNVNALELDDSALYLCASSSPGTGTYEQYFGPGTRLTVT.

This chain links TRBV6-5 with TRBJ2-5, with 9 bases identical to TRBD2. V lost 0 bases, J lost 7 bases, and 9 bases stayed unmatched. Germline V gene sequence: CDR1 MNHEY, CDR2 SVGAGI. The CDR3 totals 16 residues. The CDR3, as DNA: TGTGCCAGCAGTTACTCGACGGCTAGCGGGATTAGGACCCAGTACTTC. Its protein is CASSYSTASGIRTQYF.

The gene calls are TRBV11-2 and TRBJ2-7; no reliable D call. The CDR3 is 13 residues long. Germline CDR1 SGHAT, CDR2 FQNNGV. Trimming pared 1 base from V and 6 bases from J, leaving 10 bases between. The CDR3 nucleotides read TGTGCCAGCAGCTTAGTGTCCCTAACCGAGCAGTACTTC. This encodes CASSLVSLTEQYF. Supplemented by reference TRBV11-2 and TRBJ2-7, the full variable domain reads EAGVAQSPRYKIIEKRQSVAFWCNPISGHATLYWYQQILGQGPKLLIQFQNNGVVDDSQLPKDRFSAERLKGVDSTLKIQPAKLEDSAVYLCASSLVSLTEQYFGPGTRLTVT.

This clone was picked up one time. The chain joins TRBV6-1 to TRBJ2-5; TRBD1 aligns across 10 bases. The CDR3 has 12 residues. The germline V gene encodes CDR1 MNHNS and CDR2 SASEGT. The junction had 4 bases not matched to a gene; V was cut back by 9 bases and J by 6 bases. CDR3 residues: CARGDRGKTQYF. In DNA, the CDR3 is TGTGCCAGGGGGGACAGGGGAAAGACCCAGTACTTC.

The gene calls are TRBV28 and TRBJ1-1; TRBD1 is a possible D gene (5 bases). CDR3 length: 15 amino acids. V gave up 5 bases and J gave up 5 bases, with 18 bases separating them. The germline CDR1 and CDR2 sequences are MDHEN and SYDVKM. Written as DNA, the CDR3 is TGTGCCAGCAGTCCTAGCGCGCTGGGGGGAACTGAAGCTTTCTTT. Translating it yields CASSPSALGGTEAFF.

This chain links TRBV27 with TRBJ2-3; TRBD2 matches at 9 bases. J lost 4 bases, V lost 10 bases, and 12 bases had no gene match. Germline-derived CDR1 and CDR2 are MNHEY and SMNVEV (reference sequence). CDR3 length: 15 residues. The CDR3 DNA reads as TGTGCCACGGAAAATAGCGGGAGATTGGCAGATACGCAGTATTTT. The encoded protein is CATENSGRLADTQYF.

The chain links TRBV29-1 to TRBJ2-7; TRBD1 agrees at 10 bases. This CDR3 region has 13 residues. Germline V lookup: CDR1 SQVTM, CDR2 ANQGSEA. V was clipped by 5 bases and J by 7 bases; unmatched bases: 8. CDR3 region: CSVQGTGVQEQYF. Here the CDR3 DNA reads TGCAGCGTTCAGGGGACAGGGGTTCAAGAGCAGTACTTC.

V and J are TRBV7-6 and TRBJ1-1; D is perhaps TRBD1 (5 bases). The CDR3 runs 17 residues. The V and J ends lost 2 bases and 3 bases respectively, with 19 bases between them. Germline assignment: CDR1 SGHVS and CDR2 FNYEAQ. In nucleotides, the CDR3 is TGTGCCAGCAGCTTACGGGGGAGGATCCGGAGCGACACTGAAGCTTTCTTT. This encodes CASSLRGRIRSDTEAFF.

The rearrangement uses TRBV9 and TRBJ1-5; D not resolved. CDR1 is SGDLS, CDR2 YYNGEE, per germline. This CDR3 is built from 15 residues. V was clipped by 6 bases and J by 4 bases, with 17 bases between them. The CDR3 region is CASTRDPGGNQPQHF. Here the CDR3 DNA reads TGTGCCAGCACGCGAGACCCCGGCGGGAATCAGCCCCAGCATTTT.

CDR3 residues: CASSQDRDSSTGELFF. CDR3 nucleotide sequence: TGCGCCAGCAGCCAAGATCGGGACAGCTCCACCGGGGAGCTGTTTTTT. The chain employs TRBV4-3 and TRBJ2-2; 7 positions match TRBD1. From germline, CDR1 is LGHNA and CDR2 YSLEER. The CDR3 loop spans 16 amino acids. V trimming: 0 bases; J trimming: 4 bases; junction bases outside the gene matches: 5.

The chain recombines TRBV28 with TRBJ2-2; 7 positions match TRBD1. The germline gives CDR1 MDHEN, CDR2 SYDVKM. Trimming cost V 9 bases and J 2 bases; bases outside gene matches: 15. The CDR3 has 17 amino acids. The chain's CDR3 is CARVRGTGTDNTGELFF. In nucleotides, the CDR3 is TGTGCCAGGGTAAGGGGCACCGGGACAGATAACACCGGGGAGCTGTTTTTT.

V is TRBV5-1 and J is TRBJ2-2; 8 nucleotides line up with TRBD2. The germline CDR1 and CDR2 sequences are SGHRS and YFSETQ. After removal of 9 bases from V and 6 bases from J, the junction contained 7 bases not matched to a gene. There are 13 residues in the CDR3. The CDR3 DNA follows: TGCGCCACTTCGGGAGGGGAGGCCGGGGAGCTGTTTTTT. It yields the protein CATSGGEAGELFF.

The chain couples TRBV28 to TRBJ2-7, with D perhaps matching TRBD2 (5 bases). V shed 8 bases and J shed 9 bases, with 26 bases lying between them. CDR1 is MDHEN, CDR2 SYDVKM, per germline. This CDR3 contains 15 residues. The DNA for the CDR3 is TGTGCCAGCCATTCAGCCGACGGGATGGGGTTGGGGCAGTACTTC. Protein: CASHSADGMGLGQYF.

CDR3 sequence reads: CASSTSWTGDTEAFF. In DNA, the CDR3 is TGTGCCAGTAGTACCTCTTGGACGGGGGACACTGAAGCTTTCTTT. The J gene is TRBJ1-1, the V gene TRBV19; possible D gene TRBD1, 5 bases. Trimming took 4 bases from V and 3 from J, leaving 15 bases between them. The CDR3 spans 15 residues. The germline CDR1 and CDR2 sequences are LNHDA and SQIVND (reference sequence).

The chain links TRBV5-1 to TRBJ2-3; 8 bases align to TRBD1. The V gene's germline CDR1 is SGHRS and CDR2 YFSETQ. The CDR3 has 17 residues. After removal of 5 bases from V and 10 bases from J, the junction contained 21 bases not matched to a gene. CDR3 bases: TGCGCCAGCAGTTCCTACCGGGACAGGAGACACCATGATGCGCAGTATTTT. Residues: CASSSYRDRRHHDAQYF.

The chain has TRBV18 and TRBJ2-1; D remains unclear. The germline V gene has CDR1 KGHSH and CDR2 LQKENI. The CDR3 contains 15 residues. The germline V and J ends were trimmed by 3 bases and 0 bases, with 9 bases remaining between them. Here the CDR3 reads CASSPTPNSYNEQFF. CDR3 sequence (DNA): TGTGCCAGCTCACCTACTCCCAACTCCTACAATGAGCAGTTCTTC. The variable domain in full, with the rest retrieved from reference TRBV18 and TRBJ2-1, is NAGVMQNPRHLVRRRGQEARLRCSPMKGHSHVYWYRQLPEEGLKFMVYLQKENIIDESGMPKERFSAEFPKEGPSILRIQQVVRGDSAAYFCASSPTPNSYNEQFFGPGTRLTVL.

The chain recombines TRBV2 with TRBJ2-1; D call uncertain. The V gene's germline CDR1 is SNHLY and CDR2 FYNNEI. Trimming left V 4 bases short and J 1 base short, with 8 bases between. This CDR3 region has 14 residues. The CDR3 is CASSASPSYNEQFF. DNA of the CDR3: TGTGCCAGCAGTGCCTCCCCTTCCTACAATGAGCAGTTCTTC.